Following are 24 T cell receptor beta chains from one sample sequenced in a study of monozygotic twins with inflammatory bowel disease. With the 5' RACE reads reprocessed, TCRdb shows one record per CDR3 protein and no DNA. The sample includes around 210,000 distinct CDR3 sequences. Sequencing was carried out using blood. All receptors derive from a human donor with ulcerative colitis or Crohn's disease, or a healthy co-twin of an affected twin (not recorded which).

CDR3 protein: CASSYSVQGASWYEQYF. This chain links TRBV6-5 with TRBJ2-7; the TCRdb D gene call, TRBD1, has no DNA to confirm it. The CDR3 length is 17 residues. Germline V gene sequence: CDR1 MNHEY, CDR2 SVGAGI.

This chain joins TRBV19 and TRBJ1-5. The CDR3 is 14 amino acids. Germline V lookup: CDR1 LNHDA, CDR2 SQIVND (reference sequence). CDR3 region: CASSDRQINQPQHF.

The chain links TRBV7-9 to TRBJ2-5. This CDR3 region has 13 residues. Germline V gene lookup returns CDR1 SEHNR and CDR2 FQNEAQ (reference sequence). CDR3 amino acids: CASSSTGQETQYF. The full variable domain, in which reference TRBV7-9 and TRBJ2-5 provide the parts outside the CDR3, is DTGVSQNPRHKITKRGQNVTFRCDPISEHNRLYWYRQTLGQGPEFLTYFQNEAQLEKSRLLSDRFSAERPKGSFSTLEIQRTEQGDSAMYLCASSSTGQETQYFGPGTRLLVL.

This rearrangement joins TRBV28 to TRBJ2-2; the D call of TRBD2 rests on TCRdb alone, since no DNA is present to check it. The germline gives CDR1 MDHEN, CDR2 SYDVKM. This CDR3 region has 14 residues. This CDR3 is CASSLPEFTGELLF.

The chain carries TRBV20-1 and TRBJ2-7; TCRdb's D call, TRBD2, is unchecked because there is no DNA. There are 16 residues in the CDR3. CDR1 and CDR2 from the germline V gene are DFQATT and SNEGSKA (reference sequence). The chain's CDR3 is CSARDYRAGKSYEQYF.

The chain has TRBV20-1 and TRBJ2-1; with no DNA, the TCRdb D assignment of TRBD1 cannot be verified. Looked up from germline, CDR1 is DFQATT and CDR2 is SNEGSKA (reference sequence). This CDR3 comprises 14 residues. The CDR3: CSARTGGNYNEQFF.

The V call is TRBV29-1, the J call TRBJ2-5; the D call from TCRdb, TRBD1, cannot be confirmed without DNA. Germline values: CDR1 SQVTM, CDR2 ANQGSEA. This CDR3 comprises 14 residues. The CDR3 here is CSAMLGAAGETQYF.

The CDR3 protein is CASSHAASPLHF. The V and J genes are TRBV3-1 and TRBJ1-6. CDR1 and CDR2 from the germline V gene are LGHDT and YNNKEL (reference sequence). The CDR3 loop spans 12 amino acids.

This chain joins TRBV7-2 and TRBJ2-3. Germline V gene sequence: CDR1 SGHTA, CDR2 FQGNSA. The CDR3 is 13 amino acids. CDR3: CASSLGTEVSGYF.

The genes are TRBV3-1 and TRBJ2-7; the TCRdb call, TRBD2, lacks DNA for checking. The germline V gene encodes CDR1 LGHDT and CDR2 YNNKEL (reference sequence). The CDR3 has 16 residues. The CDR3 region is CASSHSGTSDTSEQYF.

The chain uses TRBV12-3 or TRBV12-4 and TRBJ2-5; TCRdb calls TRBD2, which cannot be checked without DNA. The CDR3 length is 20 residues. CDR3 sequence reads: CASSSRRRGLAGADQETQYF.

The rearrangement links TRBV7-2 to TRBJ2-7; there is no DNA to check the TCRdb D call of TRBD2. Germline CDR1 and CDR2: SGHTA and FQGNSA. CDR3 length equals 15 residues. The CDR3 loop reads CASSVGLSGSYEQYF.

CDR3 protein: CASSYLDYGYNEQFF. J is TRBJ2-1 and V is TRBV6-2 or TRBV6-3; TCRdb's assignment of TRBD2 cannot be checked, as there is no DNA. This CDR3 has 15 amino acids. Germline lookup yields CDR1 MNHEY and CDR2 SVGEGT.

This rearrangement joins TRBV19 to TRBJ1-1; as DNA is missing, the TRBD1 call by TCRdb cannot be tested. This CDR3 spans 16 amino acids. CDR1 and CDR2 from the germline V gene are LNHDA and SQIVND (reference sequence). Here the CDR3 reads CASTQSSTVLRTEAFF.

The CDR3: CASSFLTGVYNSPLHF. This chain joins TRBV7-8 and TRBJ1-6; absent DNA, TCRdb's TRBD1 call cannot be checked. Per germline, CDR1 SGHVS and CDR2 FQNEAQ. CDR3 length: 16 amino acids.

The chain uses TRBV28 and TRBJ2-2. CDR3 size: 14 residues. CDR1 is MDHEN, CDR2 SYDVKM, per germline. The CDR3 loop reads CASTPFTNTGELFF. Full variable domain (rest looked up from reference TRBV28 and TRBJ2-2): DVKVTQSSRYLVKRTGEKVFLECVQDMDHENMFWYRQDPGLGLRLIYFSYDVKMKEKGDIPEGYSVSREKKERFSLILESASTNQTSMYLCASTPFTNTGELFFGEGSRLTVL.

The chain employs TRBV12-3 or TRBV12-4 and TRBJ2-7; TCRdb outputs TRBD1, but without DNA this stays unchecked. CDR3 length: 12 residues. The CDR3 is CASRVGAGEQYF.

V is TRBV7-9 and J is TRBJ2-1; the D call from TCRdb, TRBD1, cannot be confirmed without DNA. The CDR3 extends over 13 amino acids. Germline CDR1 and CDR2: SEHNR and FQNEAQ (reference sequence). The CDR3 loop is CATLIQGNNEQFF.

The V call is TRBV20-1, the J call TRBJ2-7. The CDR3 covers 11 residues. Germline loops: CDR1 DFQATT, CDR2 SNEGSKA (reference sequence). CDR3 sequence: CSARFSYEQYF.

The chain recombines TRBV4-3 with TRBJ1-2. There are 15 residues in the CDR3. Germline V gives CDR1 LGHNA, CDR2 YSLEER. CDR3 region: CASSQTGAPNYGYTF.

The rearrangement links TRBV28 to TRBJ2-1; TCRdb picks TRBD1, but there is no DNA to check that call. Germline V lookup: CDR1 MDHEN, CDR2 SYDVKM. This CDR3 is built from 16 residues. The CDR3: CASSRRGGGSYNEQFF.

The chain couples TRBV14 to TRBJ2-6; TCRdb proposes TRBD1, but this gene call is untestable without DNA. The CDR3 contains 14 residues. Germline-derived CDR1 and CDR2 are SGHDN and FVKESK. The CDR3 sequence is CASSQGAGANVLTF.

This chain uses TRBV7-9 with TRBJ2-1. CDR3 length: 14 amino acids. Germline V lookup: CDR1 SEHNR, CDR2 FQNEAQ (reference sequence). The CDR3 here is CASSGPWPDNEQFF. The entire variable domain, with the rest obtained from reference TRBV7-9 and TRBJ2-1, is as follows: DTGVSQNPRHKITKRGQNVTFRCDPISEHNRLYWYRQTLGQGPEFLTYFQNEAQLEKSRLLSDRFSAERPKGSFSTLEIQRTEQGDSAMYLCASSGPWPDNEQFFGPGTRLTVL.

CDR3 protein: CASSGTGPNEQYF. The V and J genes are TRBV6-5 and TRBJ2-7; as DNA is missing, the TRBD1 call by TCRdb cannot be tested. CDR1 and CDR2 from the germline V gene are MNHEY and SVGAGI. CDR3 length: 13 residues.